This entry lists 28 T cell receptor beta chains sequenced from one sample in a study of OX40 agonist ivuxolimab in advanced cancers. The method was immunoSEQ multiplex PCR; TCRdb's version includes in-frame clones alone and lacks a portion of them. Here the sample spans about 14,000 clones, roughly 87% being singletons. Specimen: CD4+ or CD8+ T cells sorted from blood, collected in a trial of the OX40 agonist ivuxolimab. The receptor set was obtained from an adult with an advanced solid tumor such as melanoma, head and neck, liver or kidney cancer.

The chain carries TRBV4-3 and TRBJ2-2; 7 nucleotides line up with TRBD1. J was trimmed by 6 bases and V by 4 bases; bases with no gene match: 5. The CDR3 is made up of 14 amino acids. Germline V gene data show CDR1 as LGHNA and CDR2 as YSLEER. This chain's CDR3 is CASSRDRVPGELFF. CDR3 nucleotide sequence: TGCGCCAGCAGCCGCGACAGGGTACCCGGGGAGCTGTTTTTT.

This clone was counted only a few times. The chain is built from TRBV27 and TRBJ2-7, with 8 bases fitting TRBD1. After removal of 6 bases from V and 4 bases from J, the junction contained 5 bases not matched to a gene. The germline CDR1 and CDR2 sequences are MNHEY and SMNVEV (reference sequence). The CDR3 has 13 amino acids. The CDR3 protein is CASSWTGPYEQYF. CDR3 nucleotide sequence: TGTGCCAGCAGCTGGACAGGGCCTTACGAGCAGTACTTC.

The CDR3 DNA sequence: TGTGCCAGCAGCGTAGGGAGCGGGGGCGCAGATACGCAGTATTTT. Encoded protein: CASSVGSGGADTQYF. V and J are TRBV9 and TRBJ2-3; 8 bases fit TRBD2. Per germline, CDR1 SGDLS and CDR2 YYNGEE. Losses at the gene ends were 0 bases for V and 4 bases for J; bases not matched to a gene: 4. This CDR3 contains 15 residues.

The table lists this clone with a count of one. This sequence joins TRBV7-9 and TRBJ1-6; 7 bases agree with TRBD1. After removal of 5 bases from V and 7 bases from J, the junction contained 8 bases not matched to a gene. The CDR3 totals 15 residues. Germline V CDR1 and CDR2: SEHNR, FQNEAQ (reference sequence). CDR3 amino acids: CASSLRDSMNSPLHF. DNA for the CDR3: TGTGCCAGCAGCCTCCGGGACAGCATGAATTCACCCCTCCACTTT. Drawing the rest from reference TRBV7-9 and TRBJ1-6, the complete variable domain is DTGVSQNPRHKITKRGQNVTFRCDPISEHNRLYWYRQTLGQGPEFLTYFQNEAQLEKSRLLSDRFSAERPKGSFSTLEIQRTEQGDSAMYLCASSLRDSMNSPLHFGNGTRLTVT.

The chain recombines TRBV11-3 with TRBJ2-7; 8 bases align to TRBD2. V shed 6 bases and J 4 bases; nucleotides not matched to a gene: 14. Germline CDR1 is SGHNT and CDR2 is YENEEA. This CDR3 has 16 residues. As DNA, the CDR3 is TGTGCCAGCAGTTACTCCCCCACTAGCGGATGGTACGAGCAGTACTTC. It codes for CASSYSPTSGWYEQYF.

The CDR3 reads CAISNPGLVNEQYF. In DNA, the CDR3 is TGTGCCATCAGTAACCCGGGACTAGTTAACGAGCAGTACTTC. The chain combines TRBV10-3 with TRBJ2-7; 8 bases are shared with TRBD2. V lost 5 bases to trimming and J lost 5 bases; unmatched junction nucleotides: 8. Germline CDR1 reads ENHRY; CDR2 reads SYGVKD. This CDR3 spans 14 amino acids.

The rearrangement links TRBV7-9 to TRBJ2-1; TRBD2 is a possible D gene (6 bases). V lost 7 bases to trimming and J lost 8 bases, with 9 bases between them. The V gene's germline CDR1 is SEHNR and CDR2 FQNEAQ (reference sequence). This CDR3 contains 11 residues. The CDR3 region is CASTGDHEQFF. CDR3 DNA: TGTGCCAGCACGGGGGACCATGAGCAGTTCTTC.

This CDR3 reads CASSRAGGPYNEQFF. Here the CDR3 DNA reads TGTGCCAGTAGTCGAGCGGGAGGGCCCTACAATGAGCAGTTCTTC. The chain joins TRBV19 to TRBJ2-1; 10 bases are shared with TRBD2. This CDR3 is built from 15 residues. V lost 5 bases, J lost 2 bases, and 3 bases stayed unmatched. Per the germline V gene, CDR1 is LNHDA and CDR2 is SQIVND (reference sequence).

The J gene is TRBJ2-1, the V gene TRBV4-1; TRBD2 matches 9 bases. This CDR3 is 15 amino acids long. CDR1 is MGHRA and CDR2 is YSYEKL in the germline V gene. The junction had 2 bases not matched to a gene; V was cut back by 1 base and J by 4 bases. The CDR3 is CASSQVLAGYNEQFF. As DNA, the CDR3 is TGCGCCAGCAGCCAAGTACTAGCGGGTTACAATGAGCAGTTCTTC.

V and J are TRBV9 and TRBJ1-1; tentatively, D is TRBD1 (5 bases). Germline V gives CDR1 SGDLS, CDR2 YYNGEE. Trimming took 0 bases from V and 5 from J, leaving 14 bases between them. The CDR3 totals 15 residues. The CDR3 spells CASSVEGNAGTEAFF. DNA for the CDR3: TGTGCCAGCAGCGTAGAGGGGAACGCTGGTACTGAAGCTTTCTTT. Full variable domain (rest looked up from reference TRBV9 and TRBJ1-1): DSGVTQTPKHLITATGQRVTLRCSPRSGDLSVYWYQQSLDQGLQFLIQYYNGEERAKGNILERFSAQQFPDLHSELNLSSLELGDSALYFCASSVEGNAGTEAFFGQGTRLTVV.

The rearrangement joins TRBV4-3 to TRBJ1-2; 7 bases match TRBD1. There are 14 residues in the CDR3. Germline trimming cut 0 bases from V and 7 bases from J; bases unmatched to any gene: 5. Germline CDR1 is LGHNA and CDR2 is YSLEER. The CDR3 DNA follows: TGCGCCAGCAGCCAAGATCGGAACAGGGGTGGCTACACCTTC. Translating gives CASSQDRNRGGYTF.

The chain is built from TRBV2 and TRBJ2-3; TRBD2 matches at 9 bases. The CDR3 has 15 amino acids. After removal of 6 bases from V and 0 bases from J, the junction contained 4 bases not matched to a gene. Germline V gene sequence: CDR1 SNHLY, CDR2 FYNNEI. The CDR3 region is CASRATSGSTDTQYF. Written as DNA, the CDR3 is TGTGCCAGCAGGGCGACTAGCGGCAGCACAGATACGCAGTATTTT. Combining the CDR3 with reference TRBV2 and TRBJ2-3 gives the whole variable domain EPEVTQTPSHQVTQMGQEVILRCVPISNHLYFYWYRQILGQKVEFLVSFYNNEISEKSEIFDDQFSVERPDGSNFTLKIRSTKLEDSAMYFCASRATSGSTDTQYFGPGTRLTVL.

As DNA, the CDR3 is TGTGCCTGGAGTTTCATGGACAGGGATGGCTACACCTTC. This codes for CAWSFMDRDGYTF. The chain is built from TRBV30 and TRBJ1-2; 8 positions match TRBD1. V was pared by 2 bases and J by 6 bases, with 5 bases of the junction left unmatched. There are 13 residues in the CDR3. The germline gives CDR1 GTSNPN, CDR2 SVGIG (reference sequence).

The chain has TRBV13 and TRBJ2-7; 8 bases are a match to TRBD2. J gave up 6 bases and V 0 bases, and 7 bases lay outside the gene matches. The germline CDR1 and CDR2 sequences are PRHDT and FYEKMQ (reference sequence). CDR3 size: 15 residues. The CDR3 reads CASSLGLAGRGEQYF. Written as DNA, the CDR3 is TGTGCCAGCAGCTTAGGGCTAGCGGGCCGAGGCGAGCAGTACTTC.

The rearrangement joins TRBV30 to TRBJ1-1; D gene unclear. The CDR3 loop spans 12 amino acids. V was clipped by 4 bases and J by 0 bases, with 6 bases between them. The V gene's germline CDR1 is GTSNPN and CDR2 SVGIG (reference sequence). CDR3: CAWTRLNTEAFF. Written as DNA, the CDR3 is TGTGCCTGGACCAGGCTGAACACTGAAGCTTTCTTT.

This clone was picked up one time. The genes are TRBV4-1 and TRBJ1-2; 9 bases are a match to TRBD1. The junction had 7 bases not matched to a gene; V was cut back by 4 bases and J by 1 base. The CDR3 has 16 residues. Germline V lookup: CDR1 MGHRA, CDR2 YSYEKL. This CDR3 reads CASSLLGQGINYGYTF. The DNA for the CDR3 is TGCGCCAGCAGCCTCCTTGGACAGGGGATTAACTATGGCTACACCTTC.

This clone was recorded only once. The V call is TRBV19, the J call TRBJ2-7, with D possibly being TRBD1 (6 bases). CDR3 length equals 14 residues. V was trimmed by 4 bases and J by 1 base, leaving 11 bases between them. Germline loops: CDR1 LNHDA, CDR2 SQIVND (reference sequence). The CDR3 sequence is CASSTDSLSYEQYF. The CDR3 DNA follows: TGTGCCAGTAGTACGGACAGCCTTTCCTACGAGCAGTACTTC.

The CDR3 reads CASSSQGGNTEAFF. DNA of the CDR3: TGTGCCAGCAGTTCTCAGGGGGGGAACACTGAAGCTTTCTTT. The genes are TRBV14 and TRBJ1-1, with 7 bases fitting TRBD1. J gave up 1 base and V 6 bases, and 5 bases lay outside the gene matches. This CDR3 has 14 amino acids. Germline V lookup: CDR1 SGHDN, CDR2 FVKESK.

The chain links TRBV18 to TRBJ2-7; D is unresolved. The CDR3 is made up of 15 amino acids. Trimming took off 1 base at V and 3 bases at J, with 13 bases between the two ends. Germline lookup yields CDR1 KGHSH and CDR2 LQKENI. The CDR3 region is CASSPQARALYEQYF. The CDR3, as DNA: TGTGCCAGCTCACCACAGGCCCGAGCCCTCTACGAGCAGTACTTC.

The chain is built from TRBV4-3 and TRBJ2-2, with D tentatively TRBD2 (6 bases). V was cut by 0 bases and J by 0 bases, with 11 bases left in between. This CDR3 is built from 17 residues. Germline CDR1 is LGHNA and CDR2 is YSLEER. The DNA of the CDR3 is TGCGCCAGCAGCCAAGAAGCGGGCAGGCCGAACACCGGGGAGCTGTTTTTT. Protein sequence: CASSQEAGRPNTGELFF.

The chain couples TRBV5-4 to TRBJ2-3; 8 bases are a match to TRBD2. The V gene end was trimmed by 2 bases and the J gene end by 5 bases; junction bases not matched to a gene: 7. The CDR3 runs to 15 residues. Per germline, CDR1 SGHNT and CDR2 YYREEE (reference sequence). The CDR3 bases are TGTGCCAGCAGCTTCCCCGGGGGGGCCGGAGATACGCAGTATTTT. This translates into CASSFPGGAGDTQYF.

Comments on this clone: It is likely a read error, because the conserved phenylalanine at the end of the CDR3 is missing. No DNA is shown, since the ends of the CDR3 on it are uncertain; the CDR3 is the one TCRdb lists. V usage is TRBV30 and J usage is TRBJ2-7; the DNA was not used to check the table's D call, TRBD1. Ends included, the CDR3 has 11 residues. Per the germline V gene, CDR1 is GTSNPN and CDR2 is SVGIG (reference sequence). The CDR3 sequence is CAWSVPGQGSI.

The rearrangement uses TRBV4-3 and TRBJ2-3; D call uncertain. V was clipped by 0 bases and J by 2 bases, with 12 bases between them. Looked up from germline, CDR1 is LGHNA and CDR2 is YSLEER. The CDR3 spans 16 residues. The CDR3 DNA follows: TGCGCCAGCAGCCAAGATGGGGTCTCTTACACAGATACGCAGTATTTT. It codes for CASSQDGVSYTDTQYF.

The gene calls are TRBV5-1 and TRBJ1-1; D remains unclear. CDR3 size: 13 residues. Trimming took off 3 bases at V and 0 bases at J, with 6 bases between the two ends. Germline CDR1 and CDR2: SGHRS and YFSETQ. The DNA for the CDR3 is TGCGCCAGCAGCTACGGAATGAACACTGAAGCTTTCTTT. It yields the protein CASSYGMNTEAFF.

The DNA for the CDR3 is TGTGCCAGCAGAACCGGGACCGACACCATATATTTT. Its protein product is CASRTGTDTIYF. The genes are TRBV27 and TRBJ1-3; tentatively, D is TRBD1 (5 bases). The CDR3 is 12 residues long. Germline V lookup: CDR1 MNHEY, CDR2 SMNVEV (reference sequence). With 6 bases removed from V and 8 bases from J, the gap between germline ends came to 11 bases.

The chain uses TRBV5-1 and TRBJ1-2; weak D call: TRBD1 (5 bases). Trimming cost V 0 bases and J 6 bases, with 12 bases left between them. The CDR3 has 14 amino acids. Germline CDR1 is SGHRS and CDR2 is YFSETQ. CDR3 region: CASSLASGSHGYTF. The CDR3 DNA reads as TGCGCCAGCAGCTTGGCGTCAGGGAGCCATGGCTACACCTTC.

This chain joins TRBV25-1 and TRBJ1-2; D remains ambiguous. From germline, CDR1 is MGHDK and CDR2 SYGVNS. Trimming shortened V by 3 bases and J by 2 bases, and 10 bases separated the two germline ends. The CDR3 is 14 amino acids. The CDR3 bases are TGTGCCAGCAGTGAGCAGGCTTGGAACTATGGCTACACCTTC. This translates into CASSEQAWNYGYTF.

This chain connects TRBV27 to TRBJ2-3, with D maybe TRBD2 (5 bases). Per the germline V gene, CDR1 is MNHEY and CDR2 is SMNVEV (reference sequence). Trimming shortened V by 7 bases and J by 1 base, and 12 bases separated the two germline ends. The CDR3 is made up of 14 amino acids. CDR3 nucleotides: TGTGCCAGCATGGCCGGGAAAGGCACAGATACGCAGTATTTT. Protein: CASMAGKGTDTQYF.